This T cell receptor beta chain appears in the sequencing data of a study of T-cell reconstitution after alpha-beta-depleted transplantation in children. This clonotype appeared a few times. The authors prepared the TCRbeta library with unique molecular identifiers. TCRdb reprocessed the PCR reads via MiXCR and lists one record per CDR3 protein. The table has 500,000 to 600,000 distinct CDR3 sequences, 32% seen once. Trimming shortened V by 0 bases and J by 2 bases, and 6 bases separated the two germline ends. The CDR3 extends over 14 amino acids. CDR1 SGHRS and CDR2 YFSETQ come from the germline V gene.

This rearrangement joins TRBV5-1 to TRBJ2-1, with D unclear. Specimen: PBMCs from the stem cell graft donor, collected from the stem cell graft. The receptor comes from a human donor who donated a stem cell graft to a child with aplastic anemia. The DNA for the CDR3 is TGCGCCAGCAGCTTGGCTAGTACCTACAATGAGCAGTTCTTC. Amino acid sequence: CASSLASTYNEQFF.